Shown below are 23 T cell receptor beta chains from a single sample sequenced in a study of identical twins. Via MiXCR, TCRdb re-called the 5' RACE reads, giving one row per CDR3 protein. The table includes some 790,000 distinct CDR3 sequences, 15% to 20% detected once. The same data also contributed to another study, on T cells expressing NK-cell markers.

Material: PBMCs. These receptors were obtained from a woman aged 18-29 years in good health.

This chain joins TRBV2 and TRBJ2-1, with D maybe TRBD2 (6 bases). CDR3 length equals 13 residues. With 7 bases removed from V and 6 bases from J, the gap between germline ends came to 13 bases. The germline CDR1 and CDR2 sequences are SNHLY and FYNNEI. CDR3: CASIPDYFNEQFF. CDR3 in DNA: TGTGCCAGCATTCCGGACTACTTCAATGAGCAGTTCTTC.

This clonotype was observed a handful of times. The chain uses TRBV5-4 and TRBJ2-1; TRBD2 is a possible D gene (6 bases). CDR1 is SGHNT, CDR2 YYREEE, per germline (reference sequence). Trimming cost V 9 bases and J 5 bases, with 18 bases left between them. The CDR3 covers 14 residues. The CDR3 nucleotides read TGTGCCAACCCCCTCCCTACGGGGGACAATGAGCAGTTCTTC. Its translation is CANPLPTGDNEQFF.

This chain uses TRBV5-5 with TRBJ2-1; the match to TRBD2 covers 10 bases. The length of the CDR3 is 12 residues. CDR1 and CDR2 (germline): SGHKS, YYEKEE (reference sequence). V lost 1 base to trimming and J lost 16 bases; unmatched junction nucleotides: 5. Written as DNA, the CDR3 is TGTGCCAGCAGCTTGAAGTCTAGCGGGAGTTTCTTC. Encoded protein: CASSLKSSGSFF.

This chain links TRBV29-1 with TRBJ2-5; 7 bases line up with TRBD1. V was clipped by 6 bases and J by 5 bases; unmatched bases: 3. Looked up from germline, CDR1 is SQVTM and CDR2 is ANQGSEA. CDR3 length: 11 amino acids. The CDR3 DNA reads as TGCAGCGTGGACAGGCCGGAGACCCAGTACTTC. Translating it yields CSVDRPETQYF.

This clonotype was detected a few times. This chain joins TRBV20-1 and TRBJ2-1; 7 bases fit TRBD2. J was trimmed by 4 bases and V by 4 bases; bases with no gene match: 10. This CDR3 comprises 15 residues. CDR1 and CDR2 from the germline V gene are DFQATT and SNEGSKA (reference sequence). CDR3 in amino acids: CSAKLGGGMYNEQFF. In DNA form, the CDR3 reads TGCAGTGCTAAACTTGGCGGGGGTATGTACAATGAGCAGTTCTTC.

This chain links TRBV2 with TRBJ2-1; TRBD1 aligns across 10 bases. From germline, CDR1 is SNHLY and CDR2 FYNNEI. The CDR3 spans 15 residues. V shed 6 bases, J shed 5 bases, and the junction held 7 bases outside the gene matches. The CDR3: CASRDRGLGHNEQFF. The CDR3 DNA reads as TGTGCCAGCAGAGACAGGGGGCTCGGACACAATGAGCAGTTCTTC. Full variable domain (rest looked up from reference TRBV2 and TRBJ2-1): EPEVTQTPSHQVTQMGQEVILRCVPISNHLYFYWYRQILGQKVEFLVSFYNNEISEKSEIFDDQFSVERPDGSNFTLKIRSTKLEDSAMYFCASRDRGLGHNEQFFGPGTRLTVL.

This clonotype has only a few counts. This CDR3 is CASSQGVVTRERTEAFF. The CDR3 DNA is TGTGCCAGCAGCCAAGGAGTCGTTACCAGGGAACGGACTGAAGCTTTCTTT. The chain carries TRBV14 and TRBJ1-1; D perhaps matches TRBD1 (5 bases). The CDR3 loop spans 17 amino acids. V lost 1 base and J lost 5, with 20 bases in between. CDR1 and CDR2 from the germline V gene are SGHDN and FVKESK.

V is TRBV12-3 or TRBV12-4 and J is TRBJ2-1; 9 bases line up with TRBD2. This CDR3 is 15 amino acids long. Trimming cost V 2 bases and J 5 bases; bases outside gene matches: 4. The CDR3 sequence: CASSLMASGDNEQFF. The CDR3 DNA is TGTGCCAGCAGTTTAATGGCTAGCGGGGACAATGAGCAGTTCTTC.

This clonotype was recorded many times. The DNA for the CDR3 is TGTGCCAGCAGCCCAACAGGGGGAAATCAGCCCCAGCATTTT. It is translated as CASSPTGGNQPQHF. The chain joins TRBV12-3 or TRBV12-4 to TRBJ1-5; 8 bases are shared with TRBD1. The V and J ends lost 6 bases and 4 bases, in that order; junction bases with no gene match: 5. The CDR3 has 14 amino acids.

The J gene is TRBJ2-1, the V gene TRBV6-2 or TRBV6-3; 7 bases map to TRBD2. The V and J ends lost 6 bases and 2 bases, in that order; junction bases with no gene match: 10. This CDR3 region has 16 residues. The germline V gene has CDR1 MNHEY and CDR2 SVGEGT. The DNA for the CDR3 is TGTGCCAGCAGCACCAGACTAGCAACGCCCTACAATGAGCAGTTCTTC. It translates to CASSTRLATPYNEQFF.

This clonotype was counted only a few times. The chain combines TRBV4-3 with TRBJ1-6, with 7 bases matching TRBD1. The CDR3 sequence is 15 residues long. J lost 9 bases, V lost 4 bases, and 9 bases had no gene match. Germline V gene sequence: CDR1 LGHNA, CDR2 YSLEER. The CDR3 DNA follows: TGCGCCAGCAGCCCTGACAGGGAGGTAGTTTCACCCCTCCACTTT. Its protein product is CASSPDREVVSPLHF.

The chain carries TRBV10-3 and TRBJ2-5; 7 bases agree with TRBD1. The CDR3 runs to 13 residues. J gave up 3 bases and V 7 bases, and 5 bases lay outside the gene matches. Per germline, CDR1 ENHRY and CDR2 SYGVKD. CDR3 sequence (DNA): TGTGCCATCACTCCGGGACAGAAAGAGACCCAGTACTTC. This translates into CAITPGQKETQYF.

The rearrangement uses TRBV20-1 and TRBJ2-7, with 7 bases that match TRBD2. Unmatched junction bases numbered 7, after V lost 3 bases and J lost 2 bases. This CDR3 has 14 amino acids. Germline V gene lookup returns CDR1 DFQATT and CDR2 SNEGSKA (reference sequence). DNA for the CDR3: TGCAGTGCTAGTCGGGCTAGCGGAGCCTACGAGCAGTACTTC. Residues: CSASRASGAYEQYF.

This clonotype was observed many times. The chain employs TRBV5-1 and TRBJ1-1; 7 positions agree with TRBD1. The germline V gene has CDR1 SGHRS and CDR2 YFSETQ. This CDR3 has 14 amino acids. With 4 bases clipped from V and 4 bases from J, the junction kept 7 bases outside the gene matches. CDR3 region: CASSTTGAGTEAFF. The CDR3 DNA sequence: TGCGCCAGCAGCACAACAGGGGCCGGCACTGAAGCTTTCTTT.

This clonotype came up a few times. This CDR3 reads CATSTIAGGGETQYF. Written as DNA, the CDR3 is TGTGCCACCAGCACCATAGCGGGGGGAGGGGAGACCCAGTACTTC. V usage is TRBV15 and J usage is TRBJ2-5, with TRBD2 identical over 10 bases. Germline CDR1 reads LNHNV; CDR2 reads YYDKDF (reference sequence). The CDR3 length is 15 residues. Trimming at V came to 4 bases and at J to 5 bases, leaving 7 bases not matched to a gene.

The chain combines TRBV10-3 with TRBJ2-7; D gene unclear. Germline V lookup: CDR1 ENHRY, CDR2 SYGVKD. V shed 5 bases and J shed 3 bases, with 8 bases lying between them. The CDR3 runs 12 residues. The CDR3 loop reads CAISPGFYEQYF. Here the CDR3 DNA reads TGTGCCATCAGTCCAGGATTCTACGAGCAGTACTTC.

This clonotype was seen a handful of times. The rearrangement joins TRBV12-3 or TRBV12-4 to TRBJ2-5, with D perhaps matching TRBD2 (6 bases). The CDR3 covers 13 residues. Trimming shortened V by 5 bases and J by 4 bases, and 11 bases separated the two germline ends. Written as DNA, the CDR3 is TGTGCCAGCAGTGGACGGAGGGCAGAGACCCAGTACTTC. Its translation: CASSGRRAETQYF.

The genes are TRBV12-3 or TRBV12-4 and TRBJ2-1; TRBD2 matches 15 bases. There are 19 residues in the CDR3. Germline trimming cut 4 bases from V and 7 bases from J; bases unmatched to any gene: 14. CDR3 residues: CASSSTGLAGGLDLNEQFF. The CDR3 DNA is TGTGCCAGCAGTTCAACCGGACTAGCGGGGGGGCTAGATCTTAATGAGCAGTTCTTC.

The chain couples TRBV6-5 to TRBJ2-3; D may be TRBD1 or TRBD2 (6 bases each). The V end lost 4 bases, the J end lost 0 bases, and 14 bases lay between the germline ends. The V gene's germline CDR1 is MNHEY and CDR2 SVGAGI. CDR3 size: 16 residues. The CDR3 protein is CASSSRGPQSTDTQYF. The CDR3 DNA reads TGTGCCAGCAGTTCTCGGGGGCCCCAAAGCACAGATACGCAGTATTTT.

The chain employs TRBV12-3 or TRBV12-4 and TRBJ2-7, with TRBD1 matching 9 bases. J lost 6 bases, V lost 5 bases, and 11 bases had no gene match. The length of the CDR3 is 15 residues. In DNA, the CDR3 is TGTGCCAGCAGTACACGGGGACAGGGTCAGGGCGAGCAGTACTTC. This encodes CASSTRGQGQGEQYF.

This chain joins TRBV12-3 or TRBV12-4 and TRBJ2-7; D possibly corresponds to TRBD2 (6 bases). The CDR3 is made up of 14 amino acids. Trimming shortened V by 6 bases and J by 6 bases, and 18 bases separated the two germline ends. CDR3 residues: CASRLSGPSGEQYF. The CDR3 nucleotides read TGTGCCAGCAGATTGAGCGGGCCGTCTGGCGAGCAGTACTTC.

This clonotype was recorded a few times. The CDR3 DNA reads TGTGCCACCAGCAGAACGCCCGAAGCTTTCTTT. Its translation: CATSRTPEAFF. The rearrangement links TRBV15 to TRBJ1-1; D uncertain. The CDR3 extends over 11 amino acids. Trimming took off 2 bases at V and 8 bases at J, with 6 bases between the two ends. Looked up from germline, CDR1 is LNHNV and CDR2 is YYDKDF (reference sequence).

To note about this clonotype: One end of the junction varies from germline; a read error may be responsible. The chain joins TRBV12-3 or TRBV12-4 to TRBJ2-5; tentatively, D is TRBD2 (5 bases). CDR3 length: 12 residues. CDR3 DNA sequence: TGTGCCAGCAGGGGAGAACAAGGGACCCAGTACTTC. Translated, it gives CASRGEQGTQYF.